This T cell receptor (beta chain) was identified during a study of technical replicates of blood from several donors. This CDR3 has 16 amino acids. Deletions cut 0 bases from V and 3 bases from J, with 13 bases between. Germline V gives CDR1 SGHRS, CDR2 YFSETQ. The assay was immunoSEQ multiplex PCR, and TCRdb's table has in-frame clones only and misses some. The repertoire holds tens of thousands of clones, with just over 95% as singletons. This clone was counted a single time. This receptor was obtained from a human donor in good health. Sequencing was done on a sample of T cells isolated from PBMCs. V and J are TRBV5-1 and TRBJ2-1; the D gene is possibly TRBD2 (5 bases). This CDR3 is CASSLVAQTNYNEQFF. The CDR3 DNA follows: TGCGCCAGCAGCTTGGTAGCGCAAACTAACTACAATGAGCAGTTCTTC.